One sample yielded the 8 T cell receptor beta chains listed below, sequenced in a study of radiation and T cells in renal cell carcinoma. Generated by immunoSEQ multiplex PCR, the TCRdb table keeps only in-frame clones and is missing some. The sample lists approximately 150,000 clones, about 86% occurring once. Time point defined: blood 4 weeks post-SBRT, at nephrectomy. This sample's treatment: 15 Gy SBRT to primary tumor, nephrectomy 4 weeks later. Sequences were derived from blood, sampled from a patient whose treatment included radiotherapy and nephrectomy. Receptor source: a woman aged 50 to 60 with renal cell carcinoma.

The sample holds one count of this clone. The chain is built from TRBV13 and TRBJ1-2; D is unresolved. Germline V gene lookup returns CDR1 PRHDT and CDR2 FYEKMQ (reference sequence). The CDR3 runs 12 residues. V lost 2 bases and J lost 11, with 12 bases in between. DNA for the CDR3: TGTGCCAGCAGCTTAACGACGGACCCATACACCTTC. This sequence encodes CASSLTTDPYTF.

This CDR3 is CASTPGGQFYGYTF. CDR3 nucleotide sequence: TGTGCCAGCACCCCTGGGGGACAGTTCTATGGCTACACCTTC. The chain couples TRBV6-5 to TRBJ1-2; TRBD1 agrees at 7 bases. Germline V lookup: CDR1 MNHEY, CDR2 SVGAGI. The J segment lost 4 bases and the V segment lost 7 bases, leaving 9 bases of the junction unmatched. The CDR3 is 14 residues long.

This sequence joins TRBV28 and TRBJ1-1, with D uncertain. The V end was cut by 8 bases, the J end by 3 bases, with 10 bases between. CDR3 length: 12 amino acids. Germline CDR1 is MDHEN and CDR2 is SYDVKM. The CDR3 loop reads CASASTHTEAFF. The CDR3 region has the DNA TGTGCCAGCGCCTCCACTCACACTGAAGCTTTCTTT.

The chain uses TRBV5-5 and TRBJ2-1; TRBD1 is a possible D gene (6 bases). The CDR3 covers 17 residues. CDR1 is SGHKS and CDR2 is YYEKEE in the germline V gene (reference sequence). V gave up 2 bases and J gave up 0 bases, with 15 bases separating them. CDR3 nucleotides: TGTGCCAGCAGCTTAAAGTTTATGGACAGCTCCTACAATGAGCAGTTCTTC. Translation gives CASSLKFMDSSYNEQFF. The full variable domain, its missing parts supplied by reference TRBV5-5 and TRBJ2-1, is DAGVTQSPTHLIKTRGQQVTLRCSPISGHKSVSWYQQVLGQGPQFIFQYYEKEERGRGNFPDRFSARQFPNYSSELNVNALLLGDSALYLCASSLKFMDSSYNEQFFGPGTRLTVL.

This sequence joins TRBV5-1 and TRBJ2-7; D unclear. Trimming removed 2 bases at V and 7 bases at J, with 16 bases between. Germline values: CDR1 SGHRS, CDR2 YFSETQ. The CDR3 length is 14 residues. The CDR3 bases are TGCGCCAGCAGCTTCCCGGCCACACCGCGGGAGCAGTACTTC. Protein product: CASSFPATPREQYF.

The chain carries TRBV7-2 and TRBJ2-2, with D hard to call. There are 14 residues in the CDR3. The germline CDR1 and CDR2 sequences are SGHTA and FQGNSA. V lost 5 bases and J lost 2, with 9 bases in between. DNA for the CDR3: TGTGCCAGCAGCCCGACGCAAAACACCGGGGAGCTGTTTTTT. As protein: CASSPTQNTGELFF.

The rearrangement uses TRBV5-4 and TRBJ2-3; D is uncertain. The CDR3 runs 13 residues. Germline loops: CDR1 SGHNT, CDR2 YYREEE (reference sequence). V shed 4 bases and J shed 0 bases, with 6 bases lying between them. The CDR3, as DNA: TGTGCCAGCAGCCCCGATAGCACAGATACGCAGTATTTT. Amino acids: CASSPDSTDTQYF.

The J gene is TRBJ1-3, the V gene TRBV5-3, with D maybe TRBD1 (5 bases). TRBV5-3 is sorted into the ORF group, with uncertain function. This CDR3 spans 14 amino acids. Trimming left V 2 bases short and J 3 bases short, with 9 bases between. CDR3 protein: CARSFHRYGNTIYF. CDR3 sequence (DNA): TGTGCCAGAAGCTTTCACAGGTATGGAAACACCATATATTTT.